This T cell receptor (beta chain) is drawn from a study of T cell repertoires in cytomegalovirus infection. Across the whole study: An indication of both CMV infection and matching HLA type came from public TCR beta signatures.

Looked up from germline, CDR1 is LGHNA and CDR2 is YSLEER. The CDR3 has 14 residues. V lost 1 base, J lost 7 bases, and 13 bases lay in between. TCRdb redid the calling of the reads with MiXCR, one entry per CDR3 protein. This repertoire shows about 130,000 distinct CDR3 sequences, more than 20% found once; its top ten account for roughly 33%. General observations from the study: It was HLA-C-restricted CMV-specific TCR beta clonotypes that dominated the response ex vivo.

This clonotype was counted many times. Its specificity is unknown. This receptor was obtained from a human donor in good health (CMV status not recorded). Some clones in this sample may be carry-over from other donors' samples. The rearrangement uses TRBV4-3 and TRBJ2-5; D might be TRBD1 (5 bases). Sequencing was done on a sample of PBMCs, sequenced either directly or after in vitro stimulation (not recorded which). Written as DNA, the CDR3 is TGCGCCAGCAGCCAAGGGGGCCCTCGCGGGACCCAGTACTTC. This translates into CASSQGGPRGTQYF.